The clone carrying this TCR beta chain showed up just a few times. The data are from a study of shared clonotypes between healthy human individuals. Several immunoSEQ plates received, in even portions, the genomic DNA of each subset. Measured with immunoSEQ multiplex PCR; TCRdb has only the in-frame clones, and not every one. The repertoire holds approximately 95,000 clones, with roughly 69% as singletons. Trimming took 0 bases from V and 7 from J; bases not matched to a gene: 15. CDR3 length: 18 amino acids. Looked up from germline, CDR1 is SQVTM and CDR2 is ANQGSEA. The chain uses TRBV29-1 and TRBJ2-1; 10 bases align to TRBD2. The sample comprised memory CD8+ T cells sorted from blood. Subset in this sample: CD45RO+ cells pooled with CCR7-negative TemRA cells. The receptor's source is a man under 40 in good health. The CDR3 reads CSVEDPQPPAGGGNEQFF. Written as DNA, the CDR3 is TGCAGCGTTGAAGATCCTCAGCCTCCAGCGGGAGGGGGGAATGAGCAGTTCTTC.